This TCR beta chain was sequenced in a study of shared clonotypes between healthy human individuals. Repertoires were generated with immunoSEQ multiplex PCR, while TCRdb's copy carries only in-frame clones and drops some. The table records about 1.5 million clones, 95% to 99% of them present only once. V was clipped by 0 bases and J by 2 bases, with 6 bases between them. Looked up from germline, CDR1 is SGHDT and CDR2 is YYEEEE. The CDR3 has 13 residues. The sequenced sample was naive CD4+ T cells sorted from blood. Subset here: CD45RA+ positively selected. The chain joins TRBV5-6 to TRBJ2-7, with D maybe TRBD2 (5 bases). The TCR was taken from a man between 25 and 39 years old in good health. The CDR3 DNA reads as TGTGCCAGCAGCTTGGTTAGCGCCTACGAGCAGTACTTC. Translated, it gives CASSLVSAYEQYF.